This TCR beta chain appears in the sequencing data of a study of T-cell memory formation after mild COVID-19. About the study: TCR clusters mostly belonged to single donors.

Trimming cost V 6 bases and J 2 bases, with 17 bases left between them. CDR1 is LGHDT, CDR2 YNNKEL, per germline (reference sequence). The CDR3 consists of 16 residues. 5'RACE with constant-segment primers yielded barcoded, UMI-tagged TCR alpha and TCR beta cDNA libraries. TCRdb analysed the 5' RACE reads with MiXCR anew, one entry per CDR3 protein. The data show 95,000 to 120,000 distinct CDR3 sequences, with about a fifth seen just once and approximately 40% held by the top ten. On this clonotype: Its target is not known.

The study, taken as a whole, reports: Several responding clones turned up in pre-infection memory, indicating that cross-reactive memory may have taken part. Later expanders leaned toward CD4+, whereas clones contracting from day 15 to 85 were balanced CD4/CD8.

The clonotype was recovered from a man between 18 and 29 years old who had mild COVID-19 (a few samples of this study predate the infection). Cell type and time point are not known. The chain employs TRBV3-1 and TRBJ1-5; no clear D gene. The sequenced material came from PBMCs or a T cell subset sorted from them (not recorded which). The CDR3 nucleotides are TGTGCCAGCAGTCCAACCCGGGGTATGGGCAATCAGCCCCAGCATTTT. Translating gives CASSPTRGMGNQPQHF.